This T cell receptor (beta chain) was sequenced in a study of blood T cell repertoires in COVID-19. At the level of the study: Material from acute and convalescent COVID-19 was sourced from the United States, Italy and Spain. From T cells, B-cell-depleted T cells, or PBMCs came the material, which was cDNA or gDNA.

Per the original methods: Cell counts per sample came from amplifying reference gene primers. Measured with immunoSEQ multiplex PCR; TCRdb has only the in-frame clones, and not every one. That table furnishes V, J and clone size, whereas the DNA furnished D and trimming. Of over 200,000 clones listed, about 90% are singletons. Sequenced input: peripheral blood. This receptor was identified in a man aged 40-49 years with active or convalescent COVID-19.

DNA of the CDR3: TGTGCCAGCAGTCCTATGGACAGGGTGGTGCGGGTGAACACTGAAGCTTTCTTT. Amino acid sequence: CASSPMDRVVRVNTEAFF. This chain links TRBV28 with TRBJ1-1; 8 positions match TRBD1. V lost 5 bases and J lost 0; bases outside the gene matches: 14. The CDR3 has 18 residues. Germline lookup yields CDR1 MDHEN and CDR2 SYDVKM.